Listed below are T cell receptor beta chains from one sample, sequenced in a study of T cells in Graves' hyperthyroidism and ophthalmopathy. TCRdb reprocessed the multiplex PCR reads via MiXCR and lists one record per CDR3 protein. The sample lists under 650,000 distinct CDR3 sequences; around 15% were seen once. Sequencing used blood. The receptors were gathered from a woman aged 30 to 39 with Graves' hyperthyroidism. Each CDR3 is given with its conserved first and last residue. The order of the fields is D gene, J gene, clone size, V gene, CDR3 DNA, CDR3 protein. A D gene is named only where the DNA matches it firmly. Clone size appears in some rows only: once, few, many, or a class for an expanded clone.

>-|TRBJ2-1|many|TRBV20-1
TGCAGTGCCAGTGACAGTCCCTACAATGAGCAGTTCTTC
CSASDSPYNEQFF
>TRBD1|TRBJ2-1|-|TRBV28
TGTGCCAGTGAGCCGGGACAGCTTCAGAATGAGCAGTTCTTC
CASEPGQLQNEQFF
>TRBD2|TRBJ2-1|-|TRBV4-2
TGTGCCAGCAGCCAAGCCCAGCGGGAGGGCCCTCCTGAGCAGTTCTTC
CASSQAQREGPPEQFF
>-|TRBJ2-1|-|TRBV5-6
TGTGCCAGCAGCTTTAGGCCCCCTGGCCCCTACAATGAGCAGTTCTTC
CASSFRPPGPYNEQFF
>-|TRBJ1-1|many|TRBV12-3/TRBV12-4
TGTGCCAGCAGAACCACCCTAGGGAACACTGAAGCTTTCTTT
CASRTTLGNTEAFF
>-|TRBJ1-1|few|TRBV6-1
TGTGCCAGCAGTGACATGGGGCAGAGGAACACTGAAGCTTTCTTT
CASSDMGQRNTEAFF
>TRBD2|TRBJ2-1|-|TRBV4-2
TGTGCCAGCAGCCAAGACCCCCTCGGGACTAGCGGGAGAGAGCAGCAGTTCTTC
CASSQDPLGTSGREQQFF
>-|TRBJ2-7|few|TRBV11-2
TGTGCCAGCAGCTCCTTGGGTCAGGGGGGGAGTCTCTACGAGCAGTACTTC
CASSSLGQGGSLYEQYF
>TRBD2|TRBJ2-3|many|TRBV4-3
TGCGCCAGCAGCCAAGATAGGACTAGCGGGACGACAGATACGCAGTATTTT
CASSQDRTSGTTDTQYF
>-|TRBJ2-5|many|TRBV24-1
TGTGCCACCAGTGACCGGGACGCAGTTTTGGGGACCCAGTACTTC
CATSDRDAVLGTQYF
>-|TRBJ2-7|-|TRBV2
TGTGCCAGCACTGAGGGCGCCGAGCGGTACTTC
CASTEGAERYF
>-|TRBJ1-5|few|TRBV19
TGTGCCAGTAGAGGGGAGGGGCAAAAGCCCCAGCATTTT
CASRGEGQKPQHF
>TRBD2|TRBJ2-1|many|TRBV7-2
TGTGCCAGCAGCTTATGGCTAGCCGGGGGGGAGCAGTTCTTC
CASSLWLAGGEQFF
>TRBD2|TRBJ2-1|many|TRBV20-1
TGCAGTGCTAGAGATTCTCGGCTAGCGGCGCACAATGAGCAGTTCTTC
CSARDSRLAAHNEQFF
>TRBD2|TRBJ2-3|many|TRBV20-1
TGCAGTGCTATCCGGACTAGCGGGAGGGTAGATACGCAGTATTTT
CSAIRTSGRVDTQYF
>-|TRBJ1-2|-|TRBV24-1
TGTGCCACCAGTGATTCTCCCCGACCCGACAGGATGTATGGCTACACCTTC
CATSDSPRPDRMYGYTF
>-|TRBJ1-1|many|TRBV30
TGTGCCTGGAGTGTCCACACTGAAGCTTTCTTT
CAWSVHTEAFF
>-|TRBJ1-6|few|TRBV6-1
TGTGCCAGCAGTGACACGGGGGGTATTAATTCACCCCTCCACTTT
CASSDTGGINSPLHF
>-|TRBJ2-7|many|TRBV11-2
TGTGCCAGCAGCGTAAAGCGGGCGCACTACGAGCAGTACTTC
CASSVKRAHYEQYF
>-|TRBJ1-1|-|TRBV30
TGTGCCTGGAGTGTTTGGCCGGAAGCTTTCTTT
CAWSVWPEAFF
>-|TRBJ2-7|many|TRBV5-6
TGTGCCAGCAGTACCCAGGGGCTCTCCTACGAGCAGTACTTC
CASSTQGLSYEQYF
>TRBD1|TRBJ1-1|many|TRBV2
TGTGCCAGCAGTGAGCAAGCAGGGGGCACTGAAGCTTTCTTT
CASSEQAGGTEAFF
>-|TRBJ2-1|few|TRBV12-3/TRBV12-4
TGTGCCAGCAGTTCGCCAGGTTCCCCTAAGTTCTTC
CASSSPGSPKFF
>TRBD1|TRBJ1-4|many|TRBV24-1
TGTGCCACCAGTGATCCGGGACAGGGGGACGAAAAACTGTTTTTT
CATSDPGQGDEKLFF
>-|TRBJ2-2|few|TRBV30
TGTGCCTGGAAAGGCGCAGGGGACGGGGAGCTGTTTTTT
CAWKGAGDGELFF
>-|TRBJ2-7|many|TRBV30
TGTGCCTGGAGTGTGGGAGAAGGGTCCTACGAGCAGTACTTC
CAWSVGEGSYEQYF
>TRBD1|TRBJ1-2|-|TRBV11-2
TGTGCCAGCAGCCCACCGACAGGGGACCTCTATGGCTACACCTTC
CASSPPTGDLYGYTF
>-|TRBJ2-3|-|TRBV3-1
TGTGCCAGCAGCCAATCGACGGACGCAGATATGCAGTATTTT
CASSQSTDADMQYF
>-|TRBJ2-7|many|TRBV28
TGTGCCAGCAGTTTAAGAGGGAGTACCTACGAGCAGTACTTC
CASSLRGSTYEQYF
>TRBD2|TRBJ2-7|many|TRBV7-2
TGTGCCAGCAGCTTAGGACTAGCGGGAGGGCTAAGCTCCTACGAGCAGTACTTC
CASSLGLAGGLSSYEQYF
>-|TRBJ2-5|many|TRBV3-1
TGTGCCAGCAGCCAATTTGGGGGCTGGGAAGAGACCCAGTACTTC
CASSQFGGWEETQYF
>-|TRBJ2-7|-|TRBV30
TGTGCCTGGAGTGTCGGACATCGCATATCCTCTAGAGAGCAGTACTTC
CAWSVGHRISSREQYF
>-|TRBJ1-2|once|TRBV4-2
TGTGCCAGCAGCCAGGGAAAGGCCTTGACCAATGGCTACACCTTC
CASSQGKALTNGYTF
>-|TRBJ2-7|-|TRBV29-1
TGCAGCGTAACAGGGTTAACCTACGAGCAGTACTTC
CSVTGLTYEQYF
>-|TRBJ1-4|few|TRBV7-9
TGTGCCAGCCGAGGCCCAGGGGCTGAAAAACTGTTTTTT
CASRGPGAEKLFF
>-|TRBJ2-5|many|TRBV10-3
TGTGCCATCAGTGCGTCTCTTGGGGAGACCCAGTACTTC
CAISASLGETQYF
>-|TRBJ1-2|-|TRBV2
TGTGCCACCTGGACGGGAGTTAACTATGGCTACACCTTC
CATWTGVNYGYTF
>TRBD1|TRBJ1-2|-|TRBV5-8
TGTGCCAGTATCCGTCCAAAGGTTGGACAGGGCGGTCATGGCTACACCTTC
CASIRPKVGQGGHGYTF
>TRBD2|TRBJ2-7|-|TRBV20-1
TGCAGTGCTAGCGTGCCTTACGGGAGGTACGAGCAGTACTTC
CSASVPYGRYEQYF
>TRBD1|TRBJ2-6|-|TRBV28
TGTGCCATCAAAGGACGGGCAGGGACAGGGGCCTCTGGGGCCAACGTCCTGACTTTC
CAIKGRAGTGASGANVLTF
>-|TRBJ2-3|many|TRBV28
TGTGCCAGCAGACAGTTGGCAGATACGCAGTATTTT
CASRQLADTQYF
>-|TRBJ2-7|many|TRBV27
TGTGCCAGCAGTTTATCGGTAGTCAGGGGCTTTAACGAGCAGTACTTC
CASSLSVVRGFNEQYF
>TRBD2|TRBJ2-7|many|TRBV28
TGTGCCAATTCTCATAGCGGGAGTGATGAGCAGTACTTC
CANSHSGSDEQYF
>-|TRBJ2-5|many|TRBV6-2/TRBV6-3
TGTGCCAGCAGTTATCGTCGAGGCGGGGAGACCCAGTACTTC
CASSYRRGGETQYF
>-|TRBJ1-2|once|TRBV6-1
TGTGCCAGCAGTCCCCGGGGGGGCTACGAGAGGGTCGCCTTC
CASSPRGGYERVAF
>TRBD1|TRBJ2-3|many|TRBV28
TGTGCCAGCAGTTCGTACAAGTCCCAGGGGGCGGAGACAGATACGCAGTATTTT
CASSSYKSQGAETDTQYF
>-|TRBJ2-5|-|TRBV3-1
TGTGCCAGCAGCCAAGAGTCCTCGCGGAACCTTCAAGAGACCCAGTACTTC
CASSQESSRNLQETQYF
>TRBD2|TRBJ2-1|many|TRBV6-2/TRBV6-3
TGTGCCAGCAGTTACTCGGCTAGCGGTCACACAGATGAGCAGTTCTTC
CASSYSASGHTDEQFF
>TRBD1|TRBJ2-7|many|TRBV28
TGTGCCACATCCGGGACAGCCGAAGGGAAGCAGTACTTC
CATSGTAEGKQYF
>-|TRBJ2-3|-|TRBV6-1
TGTGCCACCCAACTTGGCACAGATACGCAGTATTTT
CATQLGTDTQYF